The source of this T cell receptor beta chain is a study of cytomegalovirus exposure and HLA in healthy donors. Use of 60 Vbeta and 13 Jbeta primers characterized the PCR. The repertoire was sequenced with immunoSEQ multiplex PCR; TCRdb's copy has only in-frame clones and lacks some. The profile shows 150,000 to 200,000 clones, 65% to 85% of them singletons. This clone showed up just a few times. The germline V gene encodes CDR1 MNHNS and CDR2 SASEGT. The CDR3 is 13 residues long. The V gene lost 6 bases and the J gene lost 5 bases, with 11 bases spanning the gap. Healthy bone marrow donors formed the donor group.

This TCR came from a woman aged 45-65 years in good health and CMV-seropositive. What was sequenced was PBMCs. The J gene is TRBJ1-3, the V gene TRBV6-1; D not resolved. The CDR3 region is CASSQTYRNTIYF. CDR3 sequence (DNA): TGTGCCAGCAGCCAGACTTACAGAAACACCATATATTTT.